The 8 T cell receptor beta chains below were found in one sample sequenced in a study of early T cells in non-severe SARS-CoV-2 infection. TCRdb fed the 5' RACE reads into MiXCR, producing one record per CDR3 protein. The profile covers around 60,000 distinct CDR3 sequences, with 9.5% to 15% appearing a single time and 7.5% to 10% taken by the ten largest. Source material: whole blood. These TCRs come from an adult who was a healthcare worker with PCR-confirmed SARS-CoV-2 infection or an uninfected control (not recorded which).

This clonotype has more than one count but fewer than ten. The CDR3 sequence is CSARPTSGGRNTQYF. As DNA, the CDR3 is TGCAGTGCTCGACCCACTAGCGGGGGGAGAAATACGCAGTATTTT. V usage is TRBV20-1 and J usage is TRBJ2-3; 12 positions match TRBD2. The CDR3 runs 15 residues. Germline V lookup: CDR1 DFQATT, CDR2 SNEGSKA (reference sequence). Losses at the gene ends were 5 bases for V and 7 bases for J; bases not matched to a gene: 10.

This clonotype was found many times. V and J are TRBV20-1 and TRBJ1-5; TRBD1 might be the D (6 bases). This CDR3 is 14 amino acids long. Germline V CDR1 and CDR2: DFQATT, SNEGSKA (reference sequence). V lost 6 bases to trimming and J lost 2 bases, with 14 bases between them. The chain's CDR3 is CSAKTGGGNQPQHF. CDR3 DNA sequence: TGCAGTGCCAAGACAGGCGGTGGCAATCAGCCCCAGCATTTT.

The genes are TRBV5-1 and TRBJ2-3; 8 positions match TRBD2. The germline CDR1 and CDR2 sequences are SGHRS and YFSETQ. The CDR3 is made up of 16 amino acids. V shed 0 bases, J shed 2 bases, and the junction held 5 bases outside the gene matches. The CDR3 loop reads CASSLGLALLTDTQYF. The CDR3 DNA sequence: TGCGCCAGCAGCTTGGGACTAGCGCTGCTCACAGATACGCAGTATTTT.

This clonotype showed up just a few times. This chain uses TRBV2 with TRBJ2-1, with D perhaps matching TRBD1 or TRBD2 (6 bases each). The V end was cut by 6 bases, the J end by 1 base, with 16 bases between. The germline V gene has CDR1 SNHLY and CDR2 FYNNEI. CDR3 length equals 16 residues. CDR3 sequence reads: CASRSGGGASYNEQFF. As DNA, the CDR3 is TGTGCCAGCAGATCCGGGGGCGGGGCATCCTACAATGAGCAGTTCTTC.

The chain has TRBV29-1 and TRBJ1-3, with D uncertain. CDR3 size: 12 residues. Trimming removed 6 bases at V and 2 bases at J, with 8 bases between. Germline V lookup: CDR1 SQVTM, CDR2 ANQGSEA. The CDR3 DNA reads TGCAGCGTGAAGGGTACTGGAAACACCATATATTTT. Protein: CSVKGTGNTIYF.

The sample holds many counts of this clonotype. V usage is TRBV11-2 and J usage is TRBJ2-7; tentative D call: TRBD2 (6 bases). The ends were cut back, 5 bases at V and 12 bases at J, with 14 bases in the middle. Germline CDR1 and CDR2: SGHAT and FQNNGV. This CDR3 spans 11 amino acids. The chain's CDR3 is CASSQGRDWYF. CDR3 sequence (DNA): TGTGCCAGCAGCCAGGGCAGGGACTGGTACTTC. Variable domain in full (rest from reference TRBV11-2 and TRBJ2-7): EAGVAQSPRYKIIEKRQSVAFWCNPISGHATLYWYQQILGQGPKLLIQFQNNGVVDDSQLPKDRFSAERLKGVDSTLKIQPAKLEDSAVYLCASSQGRDWYFGPGTRLTVT.

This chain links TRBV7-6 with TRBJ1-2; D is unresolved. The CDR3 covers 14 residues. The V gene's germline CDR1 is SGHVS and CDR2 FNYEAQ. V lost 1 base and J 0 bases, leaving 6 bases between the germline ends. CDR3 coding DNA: TGTGCCAGCAGCTTAGAAACGTCTAACTATGGCTACACCTTC. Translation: CASSLETSNYGYTF.

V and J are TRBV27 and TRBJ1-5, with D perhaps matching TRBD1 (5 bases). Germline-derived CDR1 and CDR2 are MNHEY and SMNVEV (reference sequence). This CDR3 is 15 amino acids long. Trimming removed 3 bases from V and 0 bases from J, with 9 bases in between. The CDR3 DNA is TGTGCCAGCAGTTTCGAGGGGTATAGCAATCAGCCCCAGCATTTT. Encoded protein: CASSFEGYSNQPQHF.